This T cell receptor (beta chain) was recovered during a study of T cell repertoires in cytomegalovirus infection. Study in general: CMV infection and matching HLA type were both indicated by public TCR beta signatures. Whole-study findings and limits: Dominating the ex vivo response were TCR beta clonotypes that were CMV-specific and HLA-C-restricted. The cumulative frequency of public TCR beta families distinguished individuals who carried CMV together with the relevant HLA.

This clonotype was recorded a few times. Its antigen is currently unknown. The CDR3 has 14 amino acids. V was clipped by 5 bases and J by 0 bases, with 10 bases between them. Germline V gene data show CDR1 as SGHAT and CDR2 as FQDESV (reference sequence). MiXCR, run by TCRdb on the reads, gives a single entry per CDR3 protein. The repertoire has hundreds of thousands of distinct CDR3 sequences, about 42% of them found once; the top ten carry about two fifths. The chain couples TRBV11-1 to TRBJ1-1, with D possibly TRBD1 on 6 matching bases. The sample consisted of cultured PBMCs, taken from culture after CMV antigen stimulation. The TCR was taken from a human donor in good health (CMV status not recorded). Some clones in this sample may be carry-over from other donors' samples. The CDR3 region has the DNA TGTGCCAGCAGCGGTGACAGGCTGAACACTGAAGCTTTCTTT. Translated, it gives CASSGDRLNTEAFF.